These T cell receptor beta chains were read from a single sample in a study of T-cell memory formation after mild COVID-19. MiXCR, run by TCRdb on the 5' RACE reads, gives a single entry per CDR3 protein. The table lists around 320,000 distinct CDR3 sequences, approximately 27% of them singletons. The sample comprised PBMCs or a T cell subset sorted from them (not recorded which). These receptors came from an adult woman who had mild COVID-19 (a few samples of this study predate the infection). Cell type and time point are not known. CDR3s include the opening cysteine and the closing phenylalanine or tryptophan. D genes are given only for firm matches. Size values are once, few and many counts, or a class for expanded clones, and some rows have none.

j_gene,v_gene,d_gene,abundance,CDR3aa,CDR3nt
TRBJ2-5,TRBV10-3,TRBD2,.,CAISVNIQQLAGGQGTQYF,TGTGCCATCAGTGTGAACATCCAACAACTAGCGGGGGGGCAGGGGACCCAGTACTTC
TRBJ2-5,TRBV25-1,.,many,CASSESDAGTQYF,TGTGCCAGCAGTGAATCGGACGCCGGGACCCAGTACTTC
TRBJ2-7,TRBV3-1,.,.,CASAPGEPYEQYF,TGTGCCAGCGCCCCAGGGGAACCCTACGAGCAGTACTTC
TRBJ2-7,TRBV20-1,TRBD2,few,CSAIPGLEGEQYF,TGCAGTGCTATTCCCGGACTAGAAGGCGAGCAGTACTTC
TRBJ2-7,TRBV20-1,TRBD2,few,CSASSPLAGGYEQYF,TGCAGTGCTAGCTCCCCCCTAGCGGGGGGTTACGAGCAGTACTTC
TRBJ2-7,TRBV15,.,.,CATSSSGPGDYEQYF,TGTGCCACCAGCAGTAGCGGCCCAGGGGACTACGAGCAGTACTTC
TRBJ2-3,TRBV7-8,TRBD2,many,CASSSSSGSVGTDTQYF,TGTGCCAGCAGCTCGTCTAGCGGGAGTGTTGGGACAGATACGCAGTATTTT
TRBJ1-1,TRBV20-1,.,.,CSARDRSGYTEAFF,TGCAGTGCTAGAGATAGGTCGGGGTACACTGAAGCTTTCTTT
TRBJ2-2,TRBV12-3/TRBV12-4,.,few,CASSPGLVPGELFF,TGTGCCAGCAGCCCCGGACTTGTACCCGGGGAGCTGTTTTTT
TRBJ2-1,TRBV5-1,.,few,CASSWPDWAEAGNEQFF,TGCGCCAGCAGCTGGCCAGATTGGGCGGAGGCAGGCAATGAGCAGTTCTTC
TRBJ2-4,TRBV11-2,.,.,CASRRGLAKNIQYF,TGTGCCAGCAGAAGGGGTTTAGCCAAAAACATTCAGTACTTC
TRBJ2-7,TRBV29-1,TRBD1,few,CSVLQGLGDEQYF,TGCAGCGTCCTACAGGGGCTTGGGGACGAGCAGTACTTC
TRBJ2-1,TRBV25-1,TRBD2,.,CASSTPGLGHNEQFF,TGTGCCAGCAGTACCCCGGGACTAGGTCACAATGAGCAGTTCTTC
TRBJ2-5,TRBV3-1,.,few,CASSQDSGLVGWSETQYF,TGTGCCAGCAGCCAAGATTCCGGATTGGTGGGTTGGTCGGAGACCCAGTACTTC
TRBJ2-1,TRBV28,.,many,CASSQDRSRGQFF,TGTGCCAGCAGCCAAGACAGGTCAAGGGGGCAGTTCTTC
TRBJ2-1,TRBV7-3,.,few,CASSHDRNGGQFF,TGTGCCAGCAGCCACGACAGGAATGGGGGACAGTTCTTC
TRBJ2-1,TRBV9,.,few,CASSVSSGMSSYNEQFF,TGTGCCAGCAGCGTAAGTTCCGGTATGAGCTCCTACAATGAGCAGTTCTTC
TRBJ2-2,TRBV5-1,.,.,CASSLRATNTGELFF,TGCGCCAGCAGCTTGCGGGCGACGAACACCGGGGAGCTGTTTTTT
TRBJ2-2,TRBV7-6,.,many,CASSPSLLNTGELFF,TGTGCCAGCAGCCCTTCACTCCTGAACACCGGGGAGCTGTTTTTT
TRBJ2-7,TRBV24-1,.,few,CATSDSQTGRYEQYF,TGTGCCACCAGTGATTCTCAGACAGGGAGGTACGAGCAGTACTTC
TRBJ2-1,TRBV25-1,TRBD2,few,CASSEHTSGRLKIF,TGTGCCAGCAGTGAACATACTAGCGGGAGGTTGAAGATCTTC
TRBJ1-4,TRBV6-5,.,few,CASGHRWGNEKLFF,TGTGCCAGCGGGCATAGATGGGGTAATGAAAAACTGTTTTTT
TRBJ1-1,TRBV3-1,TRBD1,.,CASSQSDRSNTEAFF,TGTGCCAGCAGCCAATCGGACAGGTCGAACACTGAAGCTTTCTTT
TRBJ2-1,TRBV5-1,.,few,CASSLGDTRGEQFF,TGCGCCAGCAGCTTGGGAGACACACGGGGTGAGCAGTTCTTC
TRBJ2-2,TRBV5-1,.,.,CASSPLPGGELFF,TGCGCCAGCAGCCCGTTACCAGGCGGGGAGCTGTTTTTT
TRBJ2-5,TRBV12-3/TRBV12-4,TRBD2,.,CASSLGTGTKQKETQYF,TGTGCCAGCAGCCTAGGGACCGGGACTAAACAGAAAGAGACCCAGTACTTC
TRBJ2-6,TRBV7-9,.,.,CASSRLWSGVSDTSGANVLTF,TGTGCCAGCAGCCGTTTATGGTCGGGGGTCTCTGATACCTCTGGGGCCAACGTCCTGACTTTC
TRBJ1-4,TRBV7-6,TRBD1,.,CASSLVSDRVNEKLFF,TGTGCCAGCAGCTTAGTATCGGACAGGGTAAACGAAAAACTGTTTTTT
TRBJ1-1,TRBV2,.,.,CASRVESEAFF,TGTGCCAGCAGGGTTGAGAGTGAAGCTTTCTTT
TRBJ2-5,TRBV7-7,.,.,CAVGASRNAETQYF,TGTGCAGTGGGGGCTAGTAGAAATGCGGAGACCCAGTACTTC
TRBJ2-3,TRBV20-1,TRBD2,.,CSARPYLAGGNTDTQYF,TGCAGTGCTAGGCCATACTTAGCGGGGGGGAACACAGATACGCAGTATTTT
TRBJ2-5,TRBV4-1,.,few,CASSRDVFQETQYF,TGCGCCAGCAGCCGAGACGTGTTCCAAGAGACCCAGTACTTC
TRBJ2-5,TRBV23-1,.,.,CASSQSKEGRTQETQYF,TGCGCCAGCAGTCAATCAAAGGAGGGTAGAACCCAAGAGACCCAGTACTTC
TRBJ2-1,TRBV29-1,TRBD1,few,CSITRGAGGSYNEQFF,TGCAGCATCACCAGAGGCGCAGGGGGCTCCTACAATGAGCAGTTCTTC
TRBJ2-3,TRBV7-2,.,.,CASSFEMAVRADTQYF,TGTGCCAGCAGCTTCGAGATGGCCGTCAGGGCAGATACGCAGTATTTT
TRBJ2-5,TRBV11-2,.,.,CASSLQLGQETQYF,TGTGCCAGCAGCCTTCAACTAGGACAAGAGACCCAGTACTTC
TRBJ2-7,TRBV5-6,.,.,CASSLQNEQYF,TGTGCCAGCAGCTTACAGAACGAGCAGTACTTC
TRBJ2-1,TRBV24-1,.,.,CATAGESGYNEQFF,TGTGCCACGGCAGGGGAATCGGGGTACAATGAGCAGTTCTTC
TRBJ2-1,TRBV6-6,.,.,CASSYLDGDEQFF,TGTGCCAGCAGTTACCTGGACGGCGATGAGCAGTTCTTC
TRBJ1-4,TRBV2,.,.,CASKGQHNEKLFF,TGTGCCAGCAAAGGGCAGCATAATGAAAAACTGTTTTTT
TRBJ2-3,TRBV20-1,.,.,CSASLPDGTDTQYF,TGCAGTGCTAGCCTCCCGGACGGCACAGATACGCAGTATTTT
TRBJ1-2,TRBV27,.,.,CASSSKGTSGYGYTF,TGTGCCAGCAGTTCAAAGGGGACCTCTGGCTATGGCTACACCTTC
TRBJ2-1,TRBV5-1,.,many,CASSALAGPRDEQFF,TGCGCCAGCAGCGCTCTAGCAGGGCCGCGGGATGAGCAGTTCTTC
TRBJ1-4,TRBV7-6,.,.,CASSAEAEGEEKLFF,TGTGCCAGCAGCGCAGAGGCGGAAGGGGAGGAAAAACTGTTTTTT
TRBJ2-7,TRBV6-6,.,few,CASSYSGLIYEQYF,TGTGCCAGCAGTTACTCGGGTCTGATCTACGAGCAGTACTTC
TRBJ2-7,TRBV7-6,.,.,CASSPAGEVYEQYF,TGTGCCAGCAGCCCAGCAGGGGAGGTCTACGAGCAGTACTTC
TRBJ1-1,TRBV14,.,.,CASSRGGVGAEAFF,TGTGCCAGCAGCAGGGGTGGGGTAGGGGCTGAAGCTTTCTTT
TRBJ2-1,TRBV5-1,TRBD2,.,CASRTLAGDNEQFF,TGCGCCAGCAGAACTCTAGCGGGAGACAATGAGCAGTTCTTC
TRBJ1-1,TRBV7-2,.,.,CASSPIRRNTEAFF,TGTGCCAGCAGCCCAATCAGGAGGAACACTGAAGCTTTCTTT